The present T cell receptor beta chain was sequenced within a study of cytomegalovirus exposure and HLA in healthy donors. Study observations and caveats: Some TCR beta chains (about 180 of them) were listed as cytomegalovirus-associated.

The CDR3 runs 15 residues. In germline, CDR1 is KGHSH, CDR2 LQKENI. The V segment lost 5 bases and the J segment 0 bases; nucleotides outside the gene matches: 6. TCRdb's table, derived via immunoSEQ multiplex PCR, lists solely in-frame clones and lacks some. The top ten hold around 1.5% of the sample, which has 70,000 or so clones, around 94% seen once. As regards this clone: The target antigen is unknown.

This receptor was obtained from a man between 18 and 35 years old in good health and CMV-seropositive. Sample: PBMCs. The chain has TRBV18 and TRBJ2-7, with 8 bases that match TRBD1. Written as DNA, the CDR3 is TGTGCCAGCTCAACCAGGACAGGGAGCTCCTACGAGCAGTACTTC. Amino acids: CASSTRTGSSYEQYF.